This T cell receptor beta chain was captured in a study of regulatory T cells. The study's findings and limits: Skewed V and J usage and few unique V-J pairs marked patient repertoires, most in Tregs. In CD3G-deficient patients, conventional CD4+ T cells were enriched for hydrophobic CDR3 residues at positions 6 and 7.

The primer mix had 52 TRBV and 13 TRBJ primers. The table came from immunoSEQ multiplex PCR; TCRdb's copy has only in-frame clones and leaves some out. Here the sample spans approximately 29,000 clones, 93% being singletons. All CD3G-deficient patients showed autoimmunity, more severe in two. Patients aged 2 to 39 years had fewer naive T cells. Sorting split CD4+ cells into CD25-high CD127-low Tregs and CD25-low CD127-high conventional T cells. To note about this clone: Its antigen is not identified.

Sequencing input: conventional CD4+ T cells sorted from blood. The receptor comes from a child aged 2-15 years with CD3G deficiency.

CDR3 coding DNA: TGTGCCAGCAGTTTAAGGACAGGGAGGAACACTGAAGCTTTCTTT. Translated: CASSLRTGRNTEAFF. The chain recombines TRBV28 with TRBJ1-1; 8 nucleotides align to TRBD1. Losses at the gene ends were 2 bases for V and 1 base for J; bases not matched to a gene: 3. The germline CDR1 and CDR2 sequences are MDHEN and SYDVKM. This CDR3 is 15 amino acids long.